The 12 T cell receptor beta chains in this list originate from one sample, sequenced in a study of T cell therapy after organ transplantation. The assay was immunoSEQ multiplex PCR, and TCRdb's table has in-frame clones only and misses some. The sample holds 3,500 to 4,500 clones, 55% to 70% seen once. No antigens are known for them. The time point here: 20-29 weeks after completion of therapy. The source material was CD8+ T cells from blood, sampled after autologous CMV-specific T cell therapy. These receptors all come from a human patient who had received a solid organ transplant and had CMV disease. Part of the T cells may come from the graft donor.

With respect to this clone: Given a far larger clone just one base away, this is likely a sequencing read error. The V call is TRBV13, the J call TRBJ2-7; 7 bases line up with TRBD2. V lost 4 bases to trimming and J lost 7 bases; unmatched junction nucleotides: 19. The CDR3 is 17 residues long. CDR1 and CDR2 (germline): PRHDT, FYEKMQ (reference sequence). CDR3 amino acids: CASSSSRGSGNYNEQYF. The CDR3 DNA reads as TGTGCCAGCAGCTCCTCCCGGGGGAGCGGGAACTACAATGAGCAGTACTTC. The variable domain in full, with the rest retrieved from reference TRBV13 and TRBJ2-7, is AAGVIQSPRHLIKEKRETATLKCYPIPRHDTVYWYQQGPGQDPQFLISFYEKMQSDKGSIPDRFSAQQFSDYHSELNMSSLELGDSALYFCASSSSRGSGNYNEQYFGPGTRLTVT.

The V call is TRBV27, the J call TRBJ2-2; unclear D gene. V lost 5 bases and J lost 1, with 11 bases in between. Germline assignment: CDR1 MNHEY and CDR2 SMNVEV (reference sequence). The CDR3 spans 15 residues. The CDR3 reads CASSGIGENTGELFF. The CDR3 DNA is TGTGCCAGCAGTGGGATTGGCGAGAACACCGGGGAGCTGTTTTTT.

This rearrangement joins TRBV5-8 to TRBJ2-7; tentatively, D is TRBD2 (6 bases). CDR3 length equals 14 residues. Germline values: CDR1 SGHTS, CDR2 YDEGEE. Between the trimmed V and J ends, which lost 9 bases and 2 bases, there was a span of 18 bases. In DNA form, the CDR3 reads TGTGCCACCTCTGAGGAGGGAGCACCCTACGAGCAGTACTTC. It codes for CATSEEGAPYEQYF.

The J gene is TRBJ2-3, the V gene TRBV29-1; 7 bases fit TRBD2. V gave up 0 bases and J gave up 8 bases; unmatched junction bases: 14. This CDR3 comprises 16 residues. CDR1 and CDR2 from the germline V gene are SQVTM and ANQGSEA. Written as DNA, the CDR3 is TGCAGCGTTGAAGATACTTCGGGAGGTGGATTAAGTACGCAGTATTTT. This encodes CSVEDTSGGGLSTQYF.

The chain employs TRBV9 and TRBJ2-4, with D perhaps TRBD2 (5 bases). The germline V gene encodes CDR1 SGDLS and CDR2 YYNGEE. The CDR3 runs to 15 residues. Trimming stripped 2 bases from V and 3 bases from J, with 12 bases between. CDR3 sequence reads: CASSVGDDYKNIQYF. The CDR3 DNA reads TGTGCCAGCAGCGTGGGAGACGACTACAAAAACATTCAGTACTTC.

The V and J genes are TRBV27 and TRBJ2-2; TRBD2 matches 8 bases. This CDR3 is 16 amino acids long. The V gene's germline CDR1 is MNHEY and CDR2 SMNVEV (reference sequence). After removal of 2 bases from V and 4 bases from J, the junction contained 6 bases not matched to a gene. In DNA, the CDR3 is TGTGCCAGCAGTTTACGGGGGGGCGCCGTCACCGGGGAGCTGTTTTTT. The encoded protein is CASSLRGGAVTGELFF.

This chain connects TRBV5-4 to TRBJ1-2; D is uncertain. The CDR3 totals 13 residues. The V gene lost 0 bases and the J gene lost 2 bases, with 5 bases spanning the gap. The germline gives CDR1 SGHNT, CDR2 YYREEE (reference sequence). Here the CDR3 DNA reads TGTGCCAGCAGCTTGGGTCGAAACTATGGCTACACCTTC. It translates to CASSLGRNYGYTF.

V and J are TRBV7-9 and TRBJ2-5, with 8 bases fitting TRBD1. The CDR3 is made up of 15 amino acids. Trimming cost V 7 bases and J 4 bases; bases outside gene matches: 11. Germline V gene sequence: CDR1 SEHNR, CDR2 FQNEAQ (reference sequence). CDR3 region: CASTLKVGQVETQYF. The CDR3 nucleotides are TGTGCCAGCACCCTCAAGGTGGGACAGGTAGAGACCCAGTACTTC.

This clone is large (0.1 to 1%) in the sample. The chain combines TRBV27 with TRBJ2-2; the D is unclear. This CDR3 comprises 17 residues. Trimming pared 0 bases from V and 4 bases from J, leaving 15 bases between. CDR1 and CDR2 (germline): MNHEY, SMNVEV (reference sequence). The chain's CDR3 is CASSLSWSGLGTGELFF. CDR3 nucleotide sequence: TGTGCCAGCAGTTTATCGTGGTCGGGCCTGGGCACCGGGGAGCTGTTTTTT.

In its sample, this clone was seen a few times. The chain joins TRBV30 to TRBJ1-5, with D tentatively TRBD1 (6 bases). This CDR3 has 13 amino acids. The germline V gene encodes CDR1 GTSNPN and CDR2 SVGIG (reference sequence). The germline V and J ends were trimmed by 5 bases and 0 bases, with 8 bases remaining between them. CDR3 DNA: TGTGCCTGGGCAGGGGTTAGCAATCAGCCCCAGCATTTT. This codes for CAWAGVSNQPQHF.

The chain combines TRBV14 with TRBJ2-5; D uncertain. The tail of the sequence fits TRBJ2-7 better, so the J call may be wrong. The CDR3 spans 14 residues. CDR1 and CDR2 from the germline V gene are SGHDN and FVKESK. The CDR3 DNA reads TGTGCCAGCAGCAAACGGGTTCCTCCCTACGAGCAGTACTTC. Protein product: CASSKRVPPYEQYF.

The chain employs TRBV5-1 and TRBJ1-4; TRBD1 matches 7 bases. The germline gives CDR1 SGHRS, CDR2 YFSETQ. Trimming removed 0 bases from V and 5 bases from J; junction bases left unmatched: 4. The CDR3 consists of 15 residues. CDR3 nucleotides: TGCGCCAGCAGCTTGGAGGGGGCACACAATGAAAAACTGTTTTTT. Translating it yields CASSLEGAHNEKLFF.